These 26 T cell receptor beta chains were all obtained from the same sample, sequenced in a study of neoadjuvant anti-PD-1 for oral cavity cancer. Specified time point: after neoadjuvant nivolumab, at surgical resection. Repertoires were generated with immunoSEQ multiplex PCR, while TCRdb's copy carries only in-frame clones and drops some. The repertoire consists of more than 11,000 clones, with roughly 70% occurring once and the leading ten covering 3% to 3.5%. Material: PBMCs, obtained after nivolumab (anti-PD-1) treatment. These receptors all stem from a person aged 40 to 85 with oral cavity squamous cell carcinoma.

V usage is TRBV5-4 and J usage is TRBJ2-5; D is unclear. The CDR3 length is 15 residues. CDR1 and CDR2 from the germline V gene are SGHNT and YYREEE (reference sequence). The germline V and J ends were trimmed by 0 bases and 5 bases, with 14 bases remaining between them. The CDR3 here is CASSLGYGAGETQYF. In DNA, the CDR3 is TGTGCCAGCAGCTTGGGGTACGGAGCTGGGGAGACCCAGTACTTC.

The CDR3, as DNA: TGTGCCAGCAGCTTAGACACAGAAGAAAAACTGTTTTTT. It yields the protein CASSLDTEEKLFF. The J gene is TRBJ1-4, the V gene TRBV7-9; unclear D gene. V was cut by 1 base and J by 8 bases, with 8 bases left in between. The CDR3 spans 13 residues. Germline assignment: CDR1 SEHNR and CDR2 FQNEAQ (reference sequence).

This CDR3 is CASSEVDVGGNIQYF. The CDR3 region has the DNA TGTGCCAGTAGTGAGGTCGATGTGGGTGGGAACATTCAGTACTTC. V gene TRBV19 combines with J gene TRBJ2-4; D unclear. Trimming removed 5 bases at V and 7 bases at J, with 18 bases between. This CDR3 region has 15 residues. The germline gives CDR1 LNHDA, CDR2 SQIVND (reference sequence).

This chain links TRBV6-6 with TRBJ2-2, with D tentatively TRBD2 (5 bases). Germline lookup yields CDR1 MNHNY and CDR2 SVGAGI (reference sequence). Between the trimmed V and J ends, which lost 4 bases and 11 bases, there was a span of 17 bases. The CDR3 is 14 amino acids. The CDR3 nucleotides read TGTGCCAGCAGTTTATCCGCGGGCCCCGATGAGCTGTTTTTT. Protein product: CASSLSAGPDELFF.

The chain has TRBV5-5 and TRBJ1-5; unclear D gene. The length of the CDR3 is 13 residues. Germline V gives CDR1 SGHKS, CDR2 YYEKEE (reference sequence). V was clipped by 0 bases and J by 4 bases, with 5 bases between them. The CDR3 loop is CASSLVGNQPQHF. DNA of the CDR3: TGTGCCAGCAGCTTGGTTGGTAATCAGCCCCAGCATTTT. The variable domain in full, completed from reference TRBV5-5 and TRBJ1-5, reads DAGVTQSPTHLIKTRGQQVTLRCSPISGHKSVSWYQQVLGQGPQFIFQYYEKEERGRGNFPDRFSARQFPNYSSELNVNALLLGDSALYLCASSLVGNQPQHFGDGTRLSIL.

This chain joins TRBV15 and TRBJ1-1; D not resolved. Germline CDR1 LNHNV, CDR2 YYDKDF (reference sequence). With 0 bases removed from V and 0 bases from J, the gap between germline ends came to 5 bases. CDR3 length equals 14 residues. The chain's CDR3 is CATSRDLLNTEAFF. Written as DNA, the CDR3 is TGTGCCACCAGCAGAGATCTACTGAACACTGAAGCTTTCTTT.

This clone showed up just a few times. The DNA for the CDR3 is TGTGCCAGCAGTCGTATGCTAGGGGGCGGCGTTGAAAAACTGTTTTTT. Its protein product is CASSRMLGGGVEKLFF. The rearrangement uses TRBV2 and TRBJ1-4; 7 bases match TRBD1. The CDR3 is made up of 16 amino acids. Germline V CDR1 and CDR2: SNHLY, FYNNEI. J was trimmed by 7 bases and V by 5 bases; bases with no gene match: 13.

This chain uses TRBV19 with TRBJ1-1; weak D call: TRBD1 (5 bases). CDR1 is LNHDA and CDR2 is SQIVND in the germline V gene (reference sequence). The CDR3 runs to 14 residues. V was shortened by 10 bases and J by 4 bases, with 19 bases between the two germline ends. Here the CDR3 reads CATISGIGGTEAFF. In DNA form, the CDR3 reads TGTGCCACAATCTCGGGTATTGGGGGCACTGAAGCTTTCTTT. The full variable domain, its missing parts supplied by reference TRBV19 and TRBJ1-1, is DGGITQSPKYLFRKEGQNVTLSCEQNLNHDAMYWYRQDPGQGLRLIYYSQIVNDFQKGDIAEGYSVSREKKESFPLTVTSAQKNPTAFYLCATISGIGGTEAFFGQGTRLTVV.

The chain uses TRBV9 and TRBJ2-1; 11 nucleotides match TRBD2. The CDR3 has 17 amino acids. Germline CDR1 reads SGDLS; CDR2 reads YYNGEE. With 2 bases clipped from V and 7 bases from J, the junction kept 11 bases outside the gene matches. The CDR3 sequence: CASSVVAGGPLENEQFF. The CDR3, as DNA: TGTGCCAGCAGCGTGGTAGCGGGAGGGCCGTTGGAAAATGAGCAGTTCTTC.

This chain connects TRBV6-5 to TRBJ1-1; 9 bases are a match to TRBD1. Germline values: CDR1 MNHEY, CDR2 SVGAGI. The CDR3 length is 13 residues. The V and J ends lost 6 bases and 3 bases, in that order; junction bases with no gene match: 2. As DNA, the CDR3 is TGTGCCAGCAGAACAGGGGGCGACACTGAAGCTTTCTTT. Amino acids: CASRTGGDTEAFF.

CDR3 DNA: TGTGCCAGCAGTGAAGTGAGGAGGGATACGCAGTATTTT. Translation gives CASSEVRRDTQYF. J is TRBJ2-3 and V is TRBV6-1, with D perhaps TRBD2 (5 bases). V gave up 1 base and J gave up 6 bases, with 8 bases separating them. Per the germline V gene, CDR1 is MNHNS and CDR2 is SASEGT. CDR3 length: 13 residues.

The chain has TRBV27 and TRBJ1-2; the match to TRBD1 covers 7 bases. V was pared by 7 bases and J by 5 bases, with 10 bases of the junction left unmatched. Germline V gene data show CDR1 as MNHEY and CDR2 as SMNVEV (reference sequence). CDR3 length: 14 amino acids. The DNA of the CDR3 is TGTGCCAGCAACCCTCAGGGGGGGGGTTATGGCTACACCTTC. The encoded protein is CASNPQGGGYGYTF.

This clone was recorded a few times. The V and J genes are TRBV27 and TRBJ1-2; a weak D match, TRBD1 (5 bases). CDR3 length: 15 residues. Trimming took off 4 bases at V and 5 bases at J, with 17 bases between the two ends. Germline V CDR1 and CDR2: MNHEY, SMNVEV (reference sequence). CDR3 loop: CASSSRSGPGYGYTF. The CDR3 nucleotides read TGTGCCAGCAGTTCCCGTTCGGGGCCTGGATATGGCTACACCTTC.

V usage is TRBV7-9 and J usage is TRBJ1-1, with 8 bases fitting TRBD1. J gave up 11 bases and V 5 bases, and 10 bases lay outside the gene matches. The germline gives CDR1 SEHNR, CDR2 FQNEAQ (reference sequence). The CDR3 sequence is 13 residues long. The CDR3 loop reads CASSLDRGGAAFF. The DNA of the CDR3 is TGTGCCAGCAGCCTAGACAGGGGTGGTGCCGCTTTCTTT.

The chain carries TRBV9 and TRBJ1-2; D not certain. Germline CDR1 is SGDLS and CDR2 is YYNGEE. V lost 3 bases and J lost 5, with 11 bases in between. This CDR3 has 13 residues. CDR3 nucleotides: TGTGCCAGCAGCGCTGACGAAAATTATGGCTACACCTTC. It codes for CASSADENYGYTF. The complete variable domain, with remaining parts taken from reference TRBV9 and TRBJ1-2, reads DSGVTQTPKHLITATGQRVTLRCSPRSGDLSVYWYQQSLDQGLQFLIQYYNGEERAKGNILERFSAQQFPDLHSELNLSSLELGDSALYFCASSADENYGYTFGSGTRLTVV.

This clone was seen just once. The gene calls are TRBV5-1 and TRBJ2-7; 7 bases match TRBD1. V shed 5 bases, J shed 4 bases, and the junction held 9 bases outside the gene matches. This CDR3 has 14 residues. Germline CDR1 is SGHRS and CDR2 is YFSETQ. The CDR3 protein is CASSSPDRAYEQYF. In DNA form, the CDR3 reads TGCGCCAGCAGTTCCCCCGACAGGGCTTACGAGCAGTACTTC.

The CDR3 region is CASSLGRRQGRTDTQYF. The CDR3 nucleotides are TGTGCCAGCAGCTTGGGTAGGCGACAGGGGAGGACAGATACGCAGTATTTT. This chain connects TRBV11-2 to TRBJ2-3; TRBD1 matches at 8 bases. The trim removed 3 bases at V and 3 bases at J, leaving 11 bases unmatched. The CDR3 has 17 amino acids. CDR1 and CDR2 from the germline V gene are SGHAT and FQNNGV.

This sequence joins TRBV15 and TRBJ1-2; the D is unclear. V was cut by 5 bases and J by 0 bases, with 4 bases left in between. This CDR3 is built from 12 residues. In germline, CDR1 is LNHNV, CDR2 YYDKDF (reference sequence). The CDR3 region is CATSQSNYGYTF. Here the CDR3 DNA reads TGTGCCACCAGCCAGTCTAACTATGGCTACACCTTC.

This clone was counted only a few times. DNA of the CDR3: TGTGCCAGCAGGTACACTAGGCTCGATCGCACAGATACGCAGTATTTT. Protein: CASRYTRLDRTDTQYF. The V call is TRBV28, the J call TRBJ2-3, with a possible D match to TRBD2 (5 bases). CDR1 is MDHEN, CDR2 SYDVKM, per germline. The CDR3 runs to 16 residues. The V end lost 6 bases, the J end lost 1 base, and 17 bases lay between the germline ends.

The V gene is TRBV20-1, the J gene TRBJ2-7; possible D gene TRBD1, 5 bases. The CDR3 runs 10 residues. Germline CDR1 is DFQATT and CDR2 is SNEGSKA (reference sequence). Deletions cut 5 bases from V and 5 bases from J, with 7 bases between. CDR3 in amino acids: CSAFRDEQYF. In nucleotides, the CDR3 is TGCAGTGCTTTCAGGGACGAGCAGTACTTC.

The chain combines TRBV7-9 with TRBJ2-1; D unresolved. CDR1 is SEHNR and CDR2 is FQNEAQ in the germline V gene (reference sequence). Trimming stripped 0 bases from V and 9 bases from J, with 3 bases between. The CDR3 sequence is 11 residues long. The CDR3 is CASSLALEQFF. CDR3 sequence (DNA): TGTGCCAGCAGCTTAGCTCTTGAGCAGTTCTTC. Looking up the rest from reference TRBV7-9 and TRBJ2-1 gives the full variable domain: DTGVSQNPRHKITKRGQNVTFRCDPISEHNRLYWYRQTLGQGPEFLTYFQNEAQLEKSRLLSDRFSAERPKGSFSTLEIQRTEQGDSAMYLCASSLALEQFFGPGTRLTVL.

The chain couples TRBV20-1 to TRBJ2-7, with D possibly being TRBD1 or TRBD2 (5 bases each). The CDR3 runs 10 residues. Trimming took off 3 bases at V and 5 bases at J, with 5 bases between the two ends. Germline CDR1 is DFQATT and CDR2 is SNEGSKA (reference sequence). The CDR3 here is CSARGDEQYF. DNA for the CDR3: TGCAGTGCTAGGGGGGACGAGCAGTACTTC.

This chain links TRBV5-4 with TRBJ2-2; TRBD2 might be the D (6 bases). CDR1 is SGHNT and CDR2 is YYREEE in the germline V gene (reference sequence). V was pared by 2 bases and J by 5 bases, with 10 bases between. This CDR3 is built from 14 residues. The CDR3 loop reads CASSFQTRTGELFF. The CDR3 bases are TGTGCCAGCAGCTTCCAGACTAGGACCGGGGAGCTGTTTTTT.

The chain joins TRBV5-6 to TRBJ2-7; 8 bases are shared with TRBD1. The CDR3 extends over 14 amino acids. The V gene's germline CDR1 is SGHDT and CDR2 YYEEEE. V dropped 4 bases and J dropped 1; count of bases not matched to a gene: 4. CDR3 in amino acids: CASSVGQGSYEQYF. Written as DNA, the CDR3 is TGTGCCAGCAGCGTAGGACAGGGATCCTACGAGCAGTACTTC.

This clone was observed a handful of times. The chain links TRBV19 to TRBJ1-5; tentative D call: TRBD1 (5 bases). V lost 4 bases, J lost 5 bases, and 21 bases lay in between. Germline values: CDR1 LNHDA, CDR2 SQIVND (reference sequence). The CDR3 consists of 17 residues. This CDR3 is CASSNPTGLGGDQPQHF. DNA for the CDR3: TGTGCCAGTAGTAACCCAACAGGTCTGGGGGGGGATCAGCCCCAGCATTTT.

This chain links TRBV10-2 with TRBJ1-5; TRBD1 is a possible D gene (6 bases). CDR3 size: 13 residues. V was shortened by 7 bases and J by 4 bases, with 11 bases between the two germline ends. Per germline, CDR1 WSHSY and CDR2 SAAADI. In DNA form, the CDR3 reads TGCGCCAGCACGGACAGCCCAAATCAGCCCCAGCATTTT. Protein sequence: CASTDSPNQPQHF.